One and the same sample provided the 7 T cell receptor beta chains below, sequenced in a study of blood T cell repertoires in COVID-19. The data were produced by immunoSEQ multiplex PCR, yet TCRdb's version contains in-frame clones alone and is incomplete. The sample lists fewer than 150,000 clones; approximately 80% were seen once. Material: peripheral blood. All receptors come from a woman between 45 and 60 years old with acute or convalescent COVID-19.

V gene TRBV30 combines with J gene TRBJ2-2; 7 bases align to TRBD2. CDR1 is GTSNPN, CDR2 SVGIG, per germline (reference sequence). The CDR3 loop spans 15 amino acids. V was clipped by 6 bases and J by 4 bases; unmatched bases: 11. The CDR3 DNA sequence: TGTGCCTGCCCTCGGGGCGGGGGTACCACCGGGGAGCTGTTTTTT. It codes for CACPRGGGTTGELFF.

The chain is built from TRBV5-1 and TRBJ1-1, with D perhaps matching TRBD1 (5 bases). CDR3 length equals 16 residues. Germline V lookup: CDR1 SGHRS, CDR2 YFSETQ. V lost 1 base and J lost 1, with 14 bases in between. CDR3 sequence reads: CASSLYPGKKNTEAFF. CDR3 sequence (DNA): TGCGCCAGCAGCTTGTATCCAGGGAAGAAGAACACTGAAGCTTTCTTT.

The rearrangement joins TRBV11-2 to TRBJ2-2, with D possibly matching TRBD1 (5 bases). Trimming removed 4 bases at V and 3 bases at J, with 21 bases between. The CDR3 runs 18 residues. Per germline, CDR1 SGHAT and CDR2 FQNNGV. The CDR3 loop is CASSSYHRRGRDTGELFF. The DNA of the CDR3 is TGTGCCAGCAGCTCCTACCACAGGCGAGGTCGTGACACCGGGGAGCTGTTTTTT.

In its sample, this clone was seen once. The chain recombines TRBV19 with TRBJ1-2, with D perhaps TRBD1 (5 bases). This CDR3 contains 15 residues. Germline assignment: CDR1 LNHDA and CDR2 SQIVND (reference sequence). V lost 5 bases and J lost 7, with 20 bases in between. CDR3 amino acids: CASSLGRHSRGGYTF. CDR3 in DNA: TGTGCCAGTAGTCTCGGCAGGCACTCTAGGGGTGGCTACACCTTC.

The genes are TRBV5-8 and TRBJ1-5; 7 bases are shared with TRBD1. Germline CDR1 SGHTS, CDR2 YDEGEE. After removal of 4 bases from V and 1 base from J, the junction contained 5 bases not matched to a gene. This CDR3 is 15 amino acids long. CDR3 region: CASSTYRGSNQPQHF. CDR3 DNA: TGTGCCAGCAGCACGTACAGGGGAAGCAATCAGCCCCAGCATTTT.

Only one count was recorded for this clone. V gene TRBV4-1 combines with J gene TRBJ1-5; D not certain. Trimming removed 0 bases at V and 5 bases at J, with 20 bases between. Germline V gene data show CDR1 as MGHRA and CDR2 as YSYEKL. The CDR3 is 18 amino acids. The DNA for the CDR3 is TGCGCCAGCAGCCAAGAATCCTCGCGTGGAGGCCGCGATCAGCCCCAGCATTTT. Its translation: CASSQESSRGGRDQPQHF.

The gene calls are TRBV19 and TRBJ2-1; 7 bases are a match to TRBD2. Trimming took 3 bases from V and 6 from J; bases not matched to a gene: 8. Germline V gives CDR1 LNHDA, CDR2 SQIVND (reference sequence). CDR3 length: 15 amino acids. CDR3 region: CASSIPPGLLNEQFF. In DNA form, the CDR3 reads TGTGCCAGTAGTATTCCTCCGGGACTACTCAATGAGCAGTTCTTC.